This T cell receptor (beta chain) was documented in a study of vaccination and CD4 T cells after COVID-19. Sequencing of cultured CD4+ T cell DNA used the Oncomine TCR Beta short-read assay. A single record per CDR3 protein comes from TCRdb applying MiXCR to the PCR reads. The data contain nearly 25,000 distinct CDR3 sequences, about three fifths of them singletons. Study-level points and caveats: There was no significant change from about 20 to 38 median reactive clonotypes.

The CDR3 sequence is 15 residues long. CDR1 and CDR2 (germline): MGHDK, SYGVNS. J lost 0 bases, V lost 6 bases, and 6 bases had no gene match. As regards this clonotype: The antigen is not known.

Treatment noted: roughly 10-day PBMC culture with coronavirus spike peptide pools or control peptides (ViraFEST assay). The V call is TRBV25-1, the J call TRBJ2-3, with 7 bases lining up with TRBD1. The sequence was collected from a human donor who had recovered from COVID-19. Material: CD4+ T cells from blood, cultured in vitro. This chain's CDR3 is CASRLGDSSTDTQYF. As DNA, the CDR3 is TGTGCCAGCAGGTTGGGGGACAGTAGCACAGATACGCAGTATTTT.